The rows below give T cell receptor beta chains drawn from one sample of a study of blood T cell repertoires in COVID-19. Clones were read by immunoSEQ multiplex PCR, and TCRdb kept only the in-frame ones, dropping some. The table includes some 230,000 clones, approximately 86% detected once. Sequenced input: peripheral blood. Receptor source: a woman aged 45-60 years with COVID-19, enrolled during active disease. The CDR3 runs from the conserved cysteine through the conserved F or W. The D gene is left open where the match is weak. For some rows the clone size is stated as once, few or many, or as a class when expanded; others skip it.

>-|TRBJ1-1|TRBV10-2|-
TGCGCCAGCAGAATTAACACGGAGGACACTGAAGCTTTCTTT
CASRINTEDTEAFF
>few|TRBJ1-3|TRBV19|-
TGTGCCTCGGGGGAATCTGGAAACACCATATATTTT
CASGESGNTIYF
>-|TRBJ1-4|TRBV6-5|TRBD1
TGTGCCAGCCGGGGATACAGGGGGGGAGGTGAAAAACTGTTTTTT
CASRGYRGGGEKLFF
>-|TRBJ1-1|TRBV5-4|TRBD1
TGTGCCAGCAGCTTGGGACAGGGGAAGGGGAAATACACTGAAGCTTTCTTT
CASSLGQGKGKYTEAFF
>-|TRBJ2-3|TRBV10-2|-
TGCGCCAGCAGTGAGGGTGATGTGAGTACGCAGTATTTT
CASSEGDVSTQYF
>-|TRBJ1-2|TRBV6-5|-
TGTGCCAGACGTGCAGGGGCGAAGGGCTATGGCTACACCTTC
CARRAGAKGYGYTF
>-|TRBJ2-7|TRBV7-9|TRBD1
TGTGCCAGCAGCTTACCGACAGGGGTGTCCTACGAGCAGTACTTC
CASSLPTGVSYEQYF
>-|TRBJ1-4|TRBV19|-
TGTGCCAGTAACAACAGGGATGCGGAAAAACTGTTTTTT
CASNNRDAEKLFF
>-|TRBJ1-6|TRBV11-3|-
TGTGCCAGCAGCTGGAGTGGGGGGGATTCACCCCTCCACTTT
CASSWSGGDSPLHF
>-|TRBJ1-2|TRBV7-2|TRBD1
TGTGCCAGCAGCGGAAGGACAGGGGGAAATGGCTACACCTTC
CASSGRTGGNGYTF
>-|TRBJ1-2|TRBV15|TRBD1
TGTGCCACCAGCAGAGATAGGGGACAGGCAAGCTATGGCTACACCTTC
CATSRDRGQASYGYTF
>-|TRBJ2-2|TRBV24-1|TRBD2
TGTGCCACCAGTAGACGACTAGCGGGACCCGCGAACACCGGGGAGCTGTTTTTT
CATSRRLAGPANTGELFF
>-|TRBJ2-7|TRBV5-1|-
TGCGCCAGCAGCGTTGGTGGGACACGGAGCTCCTACGAGCAGTACTTC
CASSVGGTRSSYEQYF
>-|TRBJ2-1|TRBV6-4|TRBD1
TGTGCCAGCAGTGACTCCGGGACAGGGGGTTCTGATGAGCAGTTCTTC
CASSDSGTGGSDEQFF
>-|TRBJ2-4|TRBV4-1|-
TGCGCCAGCAGCCACCCGGGTAGCCGGAGCCCCGGCATTCAGTACTTC
CASSHPGSRSPGIQYF
>-|TRBJ2-3|TRBV3-1/TRBV3-2|-
TGTGCCAGCAGCCTGGCCCCGAGGGCGGGAGATACGCAGTATTTT
CASSLAPRAGDTQYF
>-|TRBJ2-3|TRBV27|TRBD1
TGTGCCAGCCAACAGGGGTGGGACACAGATACGCAGTATTTT
CASQQGWDTDTQYF
>-|TRBJ2-3|TRBV6-2/TRBV6-3|TRBD2
TGTGCCAGCAGCTCCCGGATAGCGGGGGGGCTTAGAGATACGCAGTATTTT
CASSSRIAGGLRDTQYF
>-|TRBJ1-3|TRBV10-3|-
TGTGCCATCAGTGATCAGGTTCGCGGAAACACCATATATTTT
CAISDQVRGNTIYF
>-|TRBJ2-7|TRBV28|-
TGTGCCAGCCGGTGGAGGGAGGACTACGAGCAGTACTTC
CASRWREDYEQYF
>-|TRBJ1-5|TRBV2|TRBD1
TGTGCCAGCAGGGACAGGAGTCAATGGTCCCAGCATTTT
CASRDRSQWSQHF
>few|TRBJ1-2|TRBV13|TRBD1
TGTGCCAGCAGCTTATTCCGGACAGGGGTTAGTGGCTACACCTTC
CASSLFRTGVSGYTF
>-|TRBJ1-6|TRBV5-1|-
TGCGCCAGCAGCTTGGAAGGGGCGTACCCGAGCTCCTATAATTCACCCCTCCACTTT
CASSLEGAYPSSYNSPLHF
>-|TRBJ1-1|TRBV7-2|TRBD1
TGTGCCAGCAGCCTCTACAGGGGAGGGAACACTGAAGCTTTCTTT
CASSLYRGGNTEAFF
>-|TRBJ2-1|TRBV5-1|TRBD2
TGCGCCAGCAGCTTCGCGGGGGTGGGCAATGAGCAGTTCTTC
CASSFAGVGNEQFF
>-|TRBJ1-1|TRBV10-3|-
TGTGCCATCAGTGGGGGGGTCACTGAAGCTTTCTTT
CAISGGVTEAFF
>once|TRBJ1-4|TRBV28|TRBD1
TGTGCCAGCAGCCCTCCCCGGGGACAGTTAACTAATGAAAAACTGTTTTTT
CASSPPRGQLTNEKLFF
>-|TRBJ1-1|TRBV2|TRBD1
TGTGCCAGCAGTGAAGCTTCCTTTCTCGACAGGGCGCTTGAAGCTTTCTTT
CASSEASFLDRALEAFF
>few|TRBJ1-2|TRBV12-3/TRBV12-4|-
TGTGCCAGCACCCCCCCGGGGGGCTATGGCTACACCTTC
CASTPPGGYGYTF
>-|TRBJ1-1|TRBV29-1|-
TGCAGCGTTGCCGGGATATCACACACTGAAGCTTTCTTT
CSVAGISHTEAFF
>few|TRBJ1-3|TRBV18|TRBD1
TGTGCCTCTAGGACAGGGGTTACGGACACCATATATTTT
CASRTGVTDTIYF
>-|TRBJ1-4|TRBV7-2|TRBD1
TGTGCCAGCAGCTTCGACAGGGGGAATGAAAAACTGTTTTTT
CASSFDRGNEKLFF
>-|TRBJ2-4|TRBV28|TRBD2
TGTGCCAGCAGTTCGGGGGGGAGAAACATTCAGTACTTC
CASSSGGRNIQYF
>-|TRBJ2-3|TRBV25-1|-
TGTGCCAGCAGTGAAGACCAGACTAGAAGGCGAGGGCCAGATACGCAGTATTTT
CASSEDQTRRRGPDTQYF
>-|TRBJ2-3|TRBV9|TRBD2
TGTGCCAGCAGCGTTCAAGCGGGGGCTGTAGATACGCAGTATTTT
CASSVQAGAVDTQYF
>-|TRBJ1-2|TRBV2|TRBD1
TGTGCCAGCAGTGAATCCCCCGGGACAGCCTATGGCTACACCTTC
CASSESPGTAYGYTF
>once|TRBJ2-1|TRBV27|-
TGTGCCAGCCGTACCCCGGGATCCTACAATGAGCAGTTCTTC
CASRTPGSYNEQFF
>few|TRBJ1-2|TRBV10-1|TRBD1
TGCGCCAGCAGCTACGACAGGGCGACAGGATCGGATGGCTACACCTTC
CASSYDRATGSDGYTF
>-|TRBJ1-1|TRBV15|TRBD1
TGTGCCACCAGCAGGCCAGGGGGTCGGTCTGAAGCTTTCTTT
CATSRPGGRSEAFF
>-|TRBJ1-3|TRBV15|TRBD1
TGTGCCACCAGCAGAGATATAAGGCGACAGGGGGCGGCAAATGGAAACACCATATATTTT
CATSRDIRRQGAANGNTIYF
>many|TRBJ2-1|TRBV6-5|-
TGTGCCAGCAGTCGGGCAGGGCCTCCGTACAATGAGCAGTTCTTC
CASSRAGPPYNEQFF
>-|TRBJ1-5|TRBV19|TRBD1
TGTGCCAGTAACCTAGGGACAGGGAATCAGCCCCAGCATTTT
CASNLGTGNQPQHF
>-|TRBJ1-1|TRBV28|-
TGTGCCAGCAGTTTCTCTGCTAAGAGTGGTTTCTTT
CASSFSAKSGFF
>-|TRBJ1-6|TRBV10-3|TRBD1
TGTGCCATCAGGAACCGGGACAGTAATTCACCCCTCCACTTT
CAIRNRDSNSPLHF
>-|TRBJ2-7|TRBV19|TRBD1
TGTGCCAGTAGTATAGATCTTGGACAGGGGGGCGCTTACTTC
CASSIDLGQGGAYF
>-|TRBJ2-2|TRBV3-1/TRBV3-2|-
TGTGCCAGCAGCCAAGATTGGGCCCACTACACCGGGGAGCTGTTTTTT
CASSQDWAHYTGELFF
>-|TRBJ1-5|TRBV5-1|TRBD1
TGCGCCAGCAGCTTACTACAGGGGGCGCCTAATCAGCCCCAGCATTTT
CASSLLQGAPNQPQHF
>-|TRBJ1-5|TRBV28|-
TGTGCCAGCAGTTCCCCGACAGGTTCCTATGAGCCCCAGCATTTT
CASSSPTGSYEPQHF
>-|TRBJ1-2|TRBV9|-
TGTGCCAGCAGCGTAGGAGCATCTAACTATGGCTACACCTTC
CASSVGASNYGYTF
>-|TRBJ1-1|TRBV5-5|-
TGTGCCAGCAGCTTGGGCGACAGAGCTGAAGCTTTCTTT
CASSLGDRAEAFF
>-|TRBJ2-2|TRBV28|-
TGTGCCAGCAGTTTATCCCTTCGTCTGGGAGACACCGGGGAGCTGTTTTTT
CASSLSLRLGDTGELFF
>-|TRBJ2-1|TRBV6-1|-
TGTGCCAGCAGTGAAGCCGGGCCCCTCGGGATTGAGCAGTTCTTC
CASSEAGPLGIEQFF
>-|TRBJ2-1|TRBV28|TRBD1
TGTGCCAGCAGTTCCAGGGGGCCCCTCCGGAACAATGAGCAGTTCTTC
CASSSRGPLRNNEQFF
>-|TRBJ2-1|TRBV14|-
TGTGCCAGCAGCCAAGTGGCGGGGATAGCTAGGAATGAGCAGTTCTTC
CASSQVAGIARNEQFF
>-|TRBJ2-5|TRBV18|TRBD1
TGTGCCAGCTCACCACCGGGACAGGGAGAGACCCAGTACTTC
CASSPPGQGETQYF
>-|TRBJ2-7|TRBV2|TRBD2
TGTGCCAGCACCCTAAGGTTGTTAGCGGGAAGCTACGAGCAGTACTTC
CASTLRLLAGSYEQYF
>-|TRBJ1-3|TRBV3-1/TRBV3-2|-
TGTGCCAGCAGCCCCCGGGGGAGTGGAAACACCATATATTTT
CASSPRGSGNTIYF